One sample yielded the 26 T cell receptor beta chains listed below, sequenced in a study of blood T cell repertoires in COVID-19. The method was immunoSEQ multiplex PCR; TCRdb's version includes in-frame clones alone and lacks a portion of them. The sample carries 200,000 to 250,000 clones, approximately 80% recorded once. Sequencing was performed on PBMCs or T cells enriched from blood (not recorded which). Receptors originate from a man younger than 45 with acute COVID-19.

The rearrangement links TRBV11-3 to TRBJ1-3; the match to TRBD1 covers 7 bases. The CDR3 sequence is 14 residues long. J gave up 8 bases and V 6 bases, and 10 bases lay outside the gene matches. CDR1 and CDR2 from the germline V gene are SGHNT and YENEEA. As DNA, the CDR3 is TGTGCCAGCAGTTATGACAGGGCTGGCGACACCATATATTTT. It codes for CASSYDRAGDTIYF.

The rearrangement joins TRBV7-2 to TRBJ2-5; D not resolved. This CDR3 region has 15 residues. Trimming removed 5 bases from V and 3 bases from J, with 16 bases in between. CDR1 and CDR2 from the germline V gene are SGHTA and FQGNSA. DNA of the CDR3: TGTGCCAGCAGCCCCTCTTCAAGGAGCGAAGAGACCCAGTACTTC. Protein product: CASSPSSRSEETQYF.

The V and J genes are TRBV10-3 and TRBJ2-1, with TRBD2 matching 16 bases. The germline gives CDR1 ENHRY, CDR2 SYGVKD. This CDR3 region has 16 residues. V was pared by 8 bases and J by 5 bases, with 6 bases of the junction left unmatched. The CDR3 coding sequence is TGTGCCATCGGGACTAGCGGGGGGGCCGGCGACAATGAGCAGTTCTTC. This sequence encodes CAIGTSGGAGDNEQFF.

The chain links TRBV11-3 to TRBJ2-2; perhaps TRBD1 as D (5 bases). Germline V gene sequence: CDR1 SGHNT, CDR2 YENEEA. V was clipped by 5 bases and J by 5 bases, with 9 bases between them. The CDR3 sequence is 13 residues long. As DNA, the CDR3 is TGTGCCAGCAGCGGACAAGGAACCGGGGAGCTGTTTTTT. It yields the protein CASSGQGTGELFF.

The V gene is TRBV5-1, the J gene TRBJ1-4; 10 bases align to TRBD1. CDR3 size: 15 residues. The germline gives CDR1 SGHRS, CDR2 YFSETQ. J gave up 6 bases and V 4 bases, and 6 bases lay outside the gene matches. The CDR3 region is CASSRQGAGDEKLFF. The CDR3 DNA sequence: TGCGCCAGCAGCAGACAGGGGGCGGGTGATGAAAAACTGTTTTTT. The full variable domain, completed using reference TRBV5-1 and TRBJ1-4, is KAGVTQTPRYLIKTRGQQVTLSCSPISGHRSVSWYQQTPGQGLQFLFEYFSETQRNKGNFPGRFSGRQFSNSRSEMNVSTLELGDSALYLCASSRQGAGDEKLFFGSGTQLSVL.

The CDR3 here is CAISPGGPIDTEAFF. Written as DNA, the CDR3 is TGTGCCATCAGCCCAGGGGGCCCGATAGACACTGAAGCTTTCTTT. V is TRBV10-3 and J is TRBJ1-1, with 8 nucleotides matching TRBD1. The CDR3 runs 15 residues. Germline CDR1 reads ENHRY; CDR2 reads SYGVKD. Trimming took 6 bases from V and 3 from J; bases not matched to a gene: 9.

V is TRBV27 and J is TRBJ1-6; D unclear. The CDR3 covers 15 residues. V lost 6 bases and J 5 bases, leaving 14 bases between the germline ends. Germline CDR1 reads MNHEY; CDR2 reads SMNVEV (reference sequence). CDR3 region: CASRRDLENNSPLHF. CDR3 DNA: TGTGCCAGCAGAAGAGACCTAGAGAATAATTCACCCCTCCACTTT.

V usage is TRBV23-1 and J usage is TRBJ1-2, with D possibly TRBD1 on 5 matching bases. TRBV23-1 is designated an ORF whose function remains uncertain. The ends were cut back, 7 bases at V and 4 bases at J, with 13 bases in the middle. This CDR3 is built from 13 residues. The CDR3, as DNA: TGCGCCAGCACCCGCGGGGGAAGCTATGGCTACACCTTC. Protein: CASTRGGSYGYTF.

Here the CDR3 reads CASSPSEGTGKAKLFF. CDR3 coding DNA: TGTGCCAGCAGCCCTTCCGAGGGGACAGGCAAGGCAAAACTGTTTTTT. The chain carries TRBV21-1 and TRBJ1-4; TRBD1 reflects the table's D call only, with no check against the DNA. TRBV21-1 is listed as a pseudogene. CDR3 length: 16 amino acids.

V usage is TRBV11-2 and J usage is TRBJ2-5; D gene ambiguous. Germline V gene sequence: CDR1 SGHAT, CDR2 FQNNGV. This CDR3 region has 17 residues. V lost 4 bases and J 3 bases, leaving 21 bases between the germline ends. CDR3 coding DNA: TGTGCCAGCAGCTCTTATGGGTTTACAGTGGTGGAAGAGACCCAGTACTTC. Translated, it gives CASSSYGFTVVEETQYF.

The V call is TRBV6-5, the J call TRBJ2-7, with unresolved D. Germline loops: CDR1 MNHEY, CDR2 SVGAGI. Trimming took 7 bases from V and 1 from J, leaving 8 bases between them. This CDR3 has 12 amino acids. The CDR3 coding sequence is TGTGCCAGCACCGGTACGTCCTACGAGCAGTACTTC. Protein sequence: CASTGTSYEQYF.

The genes are TRBV7-6 and TRBJ1-1; D ambiguous. V dropped 0 bases and J dropped 3 bases, with 11 bases sitting between them. This CDR3 has 15 residues. Germline CDR1 is SGHVS and CDR2 is FNYEAQ. CDR3 region: CASSLAEGPDTEAFF. The CDR3 nucleotides are TGTGCCAGCAGCTTAGCAGAGGGTCCTGACACTGAAGCTTTCTTT.

In its sample, this clone was seen once. The chain combines TRBV7-6 with TRBJ2-1, with 8 bases that match TRBD2. The germline V gene has CDR1 SGHVS and CDR2 FNYEAQ. This CDR3 has 15 amino acids. V gave up 5 bases and J gave up 3 bases; unmatched junction bases: 6. The CDR3 reads CASSAAGGDYNEQFF. CDR3 DNA sequence: TGTGCCAGCAGCGCGGCCGGGGGGGACTACAATGAGCAGTTCTTC. The whole variable domain, remainder taken from reference TRBV7-6 and TRBJ2-1, is GAGVSQSPRYKVTKRGQDVALRCDPISGHVSLYWYRQALGQGPEFLTYFNYEAQQDKSGLPNDRFSAERPEGSISTLTIQRTEQRDSAMYRCASSAAGGDYNEQFFGPGTRLTVL.

The sample holds a few counts of this clone. This chain links TRBV11-2 with TRBJ2-7, with a possible D match to TRBD2 (6 bases). In germline, CDR1 is SGHAT, CDR2 FQNNGV. The CDR3 covers 13 residues. Trimming removed 2 bases from V and 3 bases from J, with 8 bases in between. CDR3 nucleotides: TGTGCCAGCAGCTTACGGAGGGGCTACGAGCAGTACTTC. Its translation is CASSLRRGYEQYF. The variable domain in full, with the rest retrieved from reference TRBV11-2 and TRBJ2-7, is EAGVAQSPRYKIIEKRQSVAFWCNPISGHATLYWYQQILGQGPKLLIQFQNNGVVDDSQLPKDRFSAERLKGVDSTLKIQPAKLEDSAVYLCASSLRRGYEQYFGPGTRLTVT.

This chain uses TRBV2 with TRBJ1-2; D not resolved. With 7 bases removed from V and 4 bases from J, the gap between germline ends came to 13 bases. From germline, CDR1 is SNHLY and CDR2 FYNNEI. This CDR3 has 13 amino acids. The CDR3, as DNA: TGTGCCAGCATCTCAAGGGCGGGCTATGGCTACACCTTC. It codes for CASISRAGYGYTF.

This clone was seen a handful of times. CDR3 in amino acids: CASSPREGRESPLHF. DNA for the CDR3: TGCGCCAGCAGCCCCCGGGAGGGGCGGGAGTCACCCCTCCACTTT. V and J are TRBV5-1 and TRBJ1-6; a possible D gene is TRBD1 (5 bases). Germline values: CDR1 SGHRS, CDR2 YFSETQ. V lost 4 bases, J lost 10 bases, and 18 bases lay in between. The CDR3 loop spans 15 amino acids.

The chain recombines TRBV4-1 with TRBJ1-5; 7 bases are shared with TRBD1. Germline trimming cut 0 bases from V and 6 bases from J; bases unmatched to any gene: 11. The germline CDR1 and CDR2 sequences are MGHRA and YSYEKL. This CDR3 has 17 residues. CDR3 residues: CASSQDNSGGNGQPQHF. The CDR3 region has the DNA TGCGCCAGCAGCCAAGATAATTCAGGGGGTAACGGTCAGCCCCAGCATTTT.

CDR3 in amino acids: CASSRRRGYEQYF. The CDR3 DNA reads TGTGCCAGTTCACGACGAAGAGGTTACGAGCAGTACTTC. The rearrangement uses TRBV19 and TRBJ2-7, with no clear D. The CDR3 length is 13 residues. Germline loops: CDR1 LNHDA, CDR2 SQIVND (reference sequence). The V gene lost 8 bases and the J gene lost 4 bases, with 15 bases spanning the gap.

The chain carries TRBV2 and TRBJ1-3, with 9 bases that match TRBD1. CDR1 is SNHLY, CDR2 FYNNEI, per germline. With 2 bases clipped from V and 8 bases from J, the junction kept 4 bases outside the gene matches. The CDR3 covers 14 residues. CDR3 in DNA: TGTGCCAGCAGTGAAATGAGGACAGGGGACACCATATATTTT. Translation: CASSEMRTGDTIYF.

The chain is built from TRBV2 and TRBJ1-2; tentatively, D is TRBD1 (6 bases). The CDR3 is made up of 13 amino acids. With 11 bases removed from V and 4 bases from J, the gap between germline ends came to 17 bases. Germline CDR1 is SNHLY and CDR2 is FYNNEI. The CDR3 spells CACLPGVGYGYTF. The DNA of the CDR3 is TGTGCCTGCCTTCCAGGGGTTGGCTATGGCTACACCTTC.

The chain carries TRBV18 and TRBJ2-3; a possible D gene is TRBD2 (6 bases). The length of the CDR3 is 14 residues. V lost 4 bases, J lost 4 bases, and 12 bases lay in between. Germline CDR1 reads KGHSH; CDR2 reads LQKENI. The CDR3 sequence: CASSQSGTPDTQYF. The CDR3 DNA reads TGTGCCAGCTCACAATCCGGGACTCCAGATACGCAGTATTTT.

J is TRBJ2-1 and V is TRBV5-1, with D maybe TRBD1 (6 bases). The ends were cut back, 4 bases at V and 10 bases at J, with 15 bases in the middle. The CDR3 consists of 13 residues. Germline assignment: CDR1 SGHRS and CDR2 YFSETQ. This chain's CDR3 is CASSRSQGLEQFF. As DNA, the CDR3 is TGCGCCAGCAGCAGATCACAGGGTTTAGAGCAGTTCTTC. The full variable domain, rest sourced from reference TRBV5-1 and TRBJ2-1, is KAGVTQTPRYLIKTRGQQVTLSCSPISGHRSVSWYQQTPGQGLQFLFEYFSETQRNKGNFPGRFSGRQFSNSRSEMNVSTLELGDSALYLCASSRSQGLEQFFGPGTRLTVL.

CDR3 region: CASSFYAGTDVHEQYF. CDR3 bases: TGCGCCAGCAGCTTTTACGCCGGGACAGACGTCCACGAGCAGTACTTC. This sequence joins TRBV5-1 and TRBJ2-7, with 7 nucleotides matching TRBD1. Germline loops: CDR1 SGHRS, CDR2 YFSETQ. V lost 2 bases to trimming and J lost 5 bases; unmatched junction nucleotides: 13. This CDR3 region has 16 residues.

The J gene is TRBJ2-3, the V gene TRBV5-1, with 7 positions matching TRBD1. The CDR3 loop spans 14 amino acids. Trimming removed 3 bases from V and 1 base from J; junction bases left unmatched: 2. Germline V gene sequence: CDR1 SGHRS, CDR2 YFSETQ. The CDR3 here is CASSWGQRTDTQYF. CDR3 coding DNA: TGCGCCAGCAGCTGGGGACAGCGCACAGATACGCAGTATTTT.

The rearrangement joins TRBV30 to TRBJ1-5; the match to TRBD1 covers 7 bases. The CDR3 has 16 amino acids. With V trimmed by 2 bases and J by 1 base, 8 bases remained unmatched. Germline CDR1 is GTSNPN and CDR2 is SVGIG (reference sequence). Here the CDR3 reads CAWSLETGRSNQPQHF. In nucleotides, the CDR3 is TGTGCCTGGAGTCTTGAGACAGGGAGGAGCAATCAGCCCCAGCATTTT.

This chain uses TRBV14 with TRBJ2-3, with D possibly being TRBD2 (5 bases). V lost 4 bases to trimming and J lost 5 bases, with 19 bases between them. CDR3 size: 16 residues. The germline CDR1 and CDR2 sequences are SGHDN and FVKESK. CDR3 bases: TGTGCCAGCAGCCCTCCCCTCGGGCTAGCCGGAGATACGCAGTATTTT. This gives the protein CASSPPLGLAGDTQYF.